Included here is one TCR beta chain sequence, with context. What it binds is unknown. The study made its TCR cDNA through 5'RACE template switching. That step introduced a universal primer site along with UMIs. In TCRdb, the 5' RACE reads were re-called with MiXCR into one record per CDR3 protein. The table includes hundreds of thousands of distinct CDR3 sequences, around an eighth detected once. The data stem from a study of T cells after yellow fever vaccination. CDR1 is MGHRA and CDR2 is YSYEKL in the germline V gene. V gave up 1 base and J gave up 3 bases, with 13 bases separating them. The CDR3 totals 15 residues. The study's findings and limits: Clonotypes appearing in both CD4 and CD8 compartments existed, and their share was small.

The V gene is TRBV4-1, the J gene TRBJ2-7; perhaps TRBD2 as D (6 bases). The sample was PBMCs, taken on the day of the yellow fever booster vaccination. This clonotype was obtained from a young man who received the YFV17D yellow fever vaccine. In DNA, the CDR3 is TGCGCCAGCAGCCAAGTGGCGGGGCCCGACTACGAGCAGTACTTC. Its translation is CASSQVAGPDYEQYF.